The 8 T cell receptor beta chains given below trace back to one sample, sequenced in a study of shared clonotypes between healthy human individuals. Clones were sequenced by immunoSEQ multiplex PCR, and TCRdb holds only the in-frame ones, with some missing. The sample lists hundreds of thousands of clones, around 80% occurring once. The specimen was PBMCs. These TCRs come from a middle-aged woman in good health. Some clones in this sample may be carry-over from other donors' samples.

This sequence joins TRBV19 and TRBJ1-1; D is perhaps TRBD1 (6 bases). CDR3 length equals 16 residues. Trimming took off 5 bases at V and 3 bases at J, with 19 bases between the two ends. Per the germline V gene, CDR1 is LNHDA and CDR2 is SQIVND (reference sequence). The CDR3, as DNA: TGTGCCAGTAGTGTCAGAGGGGGTTTTGAGGACACTGAAGCTTTCTTT. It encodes CASSVRGGFEDTEAFF.

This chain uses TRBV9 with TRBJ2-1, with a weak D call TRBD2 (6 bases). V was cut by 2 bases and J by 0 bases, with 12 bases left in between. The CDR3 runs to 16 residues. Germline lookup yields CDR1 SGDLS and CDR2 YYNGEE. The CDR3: CASSVSGPSSYNEQFF. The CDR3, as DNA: TGTGCCAGCAGCGTCAGCGGGCCCAGCTCCTACAATGAGCAGTTCTTC.

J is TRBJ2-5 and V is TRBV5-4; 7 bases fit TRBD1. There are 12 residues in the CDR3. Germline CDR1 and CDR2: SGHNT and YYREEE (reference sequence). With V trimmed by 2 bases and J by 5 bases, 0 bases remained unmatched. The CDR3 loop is CASSFRGETQYF. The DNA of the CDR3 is TGTGCCAGCAGCTTCAGGGGGGAGACCCAGTACTTC.

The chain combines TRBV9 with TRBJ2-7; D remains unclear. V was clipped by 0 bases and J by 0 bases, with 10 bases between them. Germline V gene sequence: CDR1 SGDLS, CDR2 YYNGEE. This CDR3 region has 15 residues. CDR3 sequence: CASSVGASSSYEQYF. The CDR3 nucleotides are TGTGCCAGCAGCGTAGGGGCCTCTAGCTCCTACGAGCAGTACTTC.

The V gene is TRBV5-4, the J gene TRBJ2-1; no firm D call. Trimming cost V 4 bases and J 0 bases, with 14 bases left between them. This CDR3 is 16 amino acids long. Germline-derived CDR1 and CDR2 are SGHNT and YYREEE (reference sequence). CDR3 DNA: TGTGCCAGCAGCAGGAGCTCAGCCAGCTCCTACAATGAGCAGTTCTTC. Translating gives CASSRSSASSYNEQFF.

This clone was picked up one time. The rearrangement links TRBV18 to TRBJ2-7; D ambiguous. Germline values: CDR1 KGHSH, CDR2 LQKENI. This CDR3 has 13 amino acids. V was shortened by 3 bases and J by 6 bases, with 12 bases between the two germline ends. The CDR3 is CASSPQDFGEQYF. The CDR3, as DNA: TGTGCCAGCTCACCGCAAGACTTCGGCGAGCAGTACTTC.

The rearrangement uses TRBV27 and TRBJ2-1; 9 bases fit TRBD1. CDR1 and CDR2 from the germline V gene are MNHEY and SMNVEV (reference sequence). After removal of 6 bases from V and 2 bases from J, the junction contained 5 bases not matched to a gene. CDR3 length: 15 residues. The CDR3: CASSRGTGPYNEQFF. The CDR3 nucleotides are TGTGCCAGCAGCCGCGGGACAGGGCCCTACAATGAGCAGTTCTTC.

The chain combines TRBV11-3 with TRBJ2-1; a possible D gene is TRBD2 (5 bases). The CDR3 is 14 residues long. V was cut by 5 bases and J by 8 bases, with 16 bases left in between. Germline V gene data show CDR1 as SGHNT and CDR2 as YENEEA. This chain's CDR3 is CASSVLSSSDEQFF. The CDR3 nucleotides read TGTGCCAGCAGCGTACTCTCTAGCTCCGATGAGCAGTTCTTC.